This T cell receptor beta chain was captured by sequencing in a study of T cell responses to AZD1222 COVID-19 vaccine. Regarding the study as a whole: Clonal diversity was possibly underestimated; the donors were predominantly white British and more often female. In all cases, repertoires were sampled only after the peak T cell response. Baseline seropositivity characterized only a handful of AZD1222 recipients.

V was cut by 3 bases and J by 2 bases, with 7 bases left in between. The CDR3 has 13 amino acids. To note about this clone: The antigen is unknown.

Repertoires were generated with immunoSEQ multiplex PCR, while TCRdb's copy carries only in-frame clones and drops some. The profile covers more than 150,000 clones, with around nine tenths appearing a single time and roughly 0.5% taken by the ten largest. Sequenced material: peripheral blood, taken on day 0 of AZD1222 vaccination. The genes are TRBV12-3 or TRBV12-4 and TRBJ1-2; D might be TRBD1 (5 bases). The clonotype originates from an adult in good health. The CDR3 DNA reads as TGTGCCAGCAGTTTGCGGGGGAACTATGGCTACACCTTC. It encodes CASSLRGNYGYTF.